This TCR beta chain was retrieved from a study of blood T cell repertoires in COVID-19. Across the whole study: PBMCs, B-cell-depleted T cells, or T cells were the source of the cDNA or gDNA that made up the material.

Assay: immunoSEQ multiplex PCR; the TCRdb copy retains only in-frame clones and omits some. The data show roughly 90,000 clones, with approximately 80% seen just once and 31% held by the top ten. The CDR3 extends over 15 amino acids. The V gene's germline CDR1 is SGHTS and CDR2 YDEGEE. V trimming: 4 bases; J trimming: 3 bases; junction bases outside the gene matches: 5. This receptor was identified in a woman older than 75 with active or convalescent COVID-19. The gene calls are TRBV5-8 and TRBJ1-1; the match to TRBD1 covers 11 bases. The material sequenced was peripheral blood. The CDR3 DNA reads TGTGCCAGCAGCCTTCGGGACAGGGGGGACACTGAAGCTTTCTTT. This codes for CASSLRDRGDTEAFF.